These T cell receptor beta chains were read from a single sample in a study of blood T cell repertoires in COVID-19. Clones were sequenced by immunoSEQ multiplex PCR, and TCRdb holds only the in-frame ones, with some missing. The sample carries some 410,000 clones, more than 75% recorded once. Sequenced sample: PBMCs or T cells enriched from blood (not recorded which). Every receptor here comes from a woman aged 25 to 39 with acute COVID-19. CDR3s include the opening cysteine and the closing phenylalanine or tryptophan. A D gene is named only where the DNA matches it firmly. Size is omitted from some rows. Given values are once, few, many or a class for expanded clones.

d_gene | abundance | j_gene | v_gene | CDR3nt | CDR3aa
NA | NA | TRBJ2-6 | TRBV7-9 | TGTGCCAGCAGCCCGGGAGCGAGGTCCCCGGGCTCTGGGGCCAACGTCCTGACTTTC | CASSPGARSPGSGANVLTF
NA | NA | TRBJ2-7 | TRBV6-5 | TGTGCCAGCCAAGGGGGAATTGAGCAGTACTTC | CASQGGIEQYF
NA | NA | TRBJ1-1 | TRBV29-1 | TGCAGCGTTGAAAAACAGCTGAACACTGAAGCTTTCTTT | CSVEKQLNTEAFF
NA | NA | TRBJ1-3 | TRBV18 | TGTGCCAGCTCACCGGCAGGGAATGCAGGAAACACCATATATTTT | CASSPAGNAGNTIYF
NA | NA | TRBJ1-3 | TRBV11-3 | TGTGCCAGCAGCTCCCGGGGGGCTGGAAACACCATATATTTT | CASSSRGAGNTIYF
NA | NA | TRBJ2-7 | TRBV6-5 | TGTGCCAGCAGTTACGGAGAACGGACCTACGAGCAGTACTTC | CASSYGERTYEQYF
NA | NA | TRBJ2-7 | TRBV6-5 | TGTGCCAGCAGTTACTCGGGGGTGGGGGGAGAGCAGTACTTC | CASSYSGVGGEQYF
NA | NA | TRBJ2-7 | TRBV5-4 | TGTGCCAGCAGCCCTTACAGGGACCCGAACGAGCAGTACTTC | CASSPYRDPNEQYF
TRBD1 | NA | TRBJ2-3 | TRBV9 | TGTGCCAGCAGGGACAGACAGGGTGGCACAGATACGCAGTATTTT | CASRDRQGGTDTQYF
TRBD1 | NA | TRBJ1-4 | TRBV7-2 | TGTGCCAGCAGCTTAACGGACAGGGGACGCGAAAAACTGTTTTTT | CASSLTDRGREKLFF
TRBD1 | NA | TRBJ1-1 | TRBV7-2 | TGTGCCAGCAGCTTAGGGGCGGGACAGGGGACTGAAGCTTTCTTT | CASSLGAGQGTEAFF
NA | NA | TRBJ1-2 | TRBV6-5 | TGTGCCAGCAGTTACTCGGAGGGGCCCCCTCTGAATGGCTACACCTTC | CASSYSEGPPLNGYTF
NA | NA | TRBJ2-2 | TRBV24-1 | TGTGCCACCAGCAAGAACACCGGGGAGCTGTTTTTT | CATSKNTGELFF
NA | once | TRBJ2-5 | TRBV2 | TGTGCCAGCAGTGAAGGTGTAGGAGCAGAGACCCAGTACTTC | CASSEGVGAETQYF
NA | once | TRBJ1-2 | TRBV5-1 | TGCGCCAGCAGCCACGGCGGAACTAACTATGGCTACACCTTC | CASSHGGTNYGYTF
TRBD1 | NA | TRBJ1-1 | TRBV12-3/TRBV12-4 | TGTGCCAGCAGTTCCGACAGGGGGCAAGCAGCTTTCTTT | CASSSDRGQAAFF
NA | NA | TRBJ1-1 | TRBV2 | TGTGCCAGCAGTGCCGGGACACGTAACACTGAAGCTTTCTTT | CASSAGTRNTEAFF
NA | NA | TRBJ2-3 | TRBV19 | TGTGCCACCGTCCGAGGAGGGAGCACAGATACGCAGTATTTT | CATVRGGSTDTQYF
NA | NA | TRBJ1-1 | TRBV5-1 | TGCGCCAGCAGCCCCCGGGTTGGGGGCATGAACACTGAAGCTTTCTTT | CASSPRVGGMNTEAFF
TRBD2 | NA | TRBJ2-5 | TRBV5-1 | TGCGCCAGCAGCCCAACTAGCGGGGGAGCGGGTGAGACCCAGTACTTC | CASSPTSGGAGETQYF
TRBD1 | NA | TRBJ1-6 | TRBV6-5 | TGTGCCAGCAGTCTTTCGGGGACAGGGTATTCACCCCTCCACTTT | CASSLSGTGYSPLHF
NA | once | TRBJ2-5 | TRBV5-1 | TGCGCCAGCAGCTTGATACTAGTGGGGAAGACCCAGTACTTC | CASSLILVGKTQYF
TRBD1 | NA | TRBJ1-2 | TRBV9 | TGTGCCAGCAGCGGTCTTGACAGGGGGCGAGACAACTATGGCTACACCTTC | CASSGLDRGRDNYGYTF
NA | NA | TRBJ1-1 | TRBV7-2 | TGTGCCAGCAGCACCCGACAGAGAATCACTGAAGCTTTCTTT | CASSTRQRITEAFF
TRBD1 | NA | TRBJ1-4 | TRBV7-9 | TGTGCCAGCAGCTCAAAGGGGGCACCTAATGAAAAACTGTTTTTT | CASSSKGAPNEKLFF